Below are 23 T cell receptor beta chains sequenced from a single sample in a study of OX40 agonist ivuxolimab in advanced cancers. The library was obtained by the immunoSEQ multiplex PCR assay. TCRdb obtained this table from immuneACCESS and retained in-frame rearrangements with V and J assigned. These tables miss some clones; where compared with another copy, unresolved V genes account for less than half of the shortfall, and the remainder is unexplained. This sample lists about 48,000 clones; about 89% were detected once. About 28% of the sample comes from the top ten. This sample comprised CD4+ or CD8+ T cells sorted from blood, obtained in a trial of the OX40 agonist ivuxolimab. The receptors were gathered from an adult with an advanced solid tumor such as melanoma, head and neck, liver or kidney cancer.

The chain has TRBV9 and TRBJ1-5; weak D call: TRBD1 (5 bases). V lost 0 bases and J 2 bases, leaving 9 bases between the germline ends. CDR1 is SGDLS, CDR2 YYNGEE, per germline. The CDR3 has 15 residues. Written as DNA, the CDR3 is TGTGCCAGCAGCGTAGAGGGGTACGGCAATCAGCCCCAGCATTTT. Its translation: CASSVEGYGNQPQHF.

V usage is TRBV9 and J usage is TRBJ1-3, with D possibly being TRBD1 (6 bases). Per the germline V gene, CDR1 is SGDLS and CDR2 is YYNGEE. The CDR3 totals 14 residues. Trimming pared 3 bases from V and 3 bases from J, leaving 10 bases between. For the CDR3, the DNA is TGTGCCAGCAGCGCCACAGGGTTTGGAAACACCATATATTTT. Protein sequence: CASSATGFGNTIYF.

This clone was detected a few times. The chain has TRBV4-1 and TRBJ2-1; D is uncertain. Germline CDR1 is MGHRA and CDR2 is YSYEKL. Trimming cost V 0 bases and J 8 bases, with 11 bases left between them. The CDR3 covers 14 residues. The CDR3 region has the DNA TGCGCCAGCAGCCAAGAGGGATTGAAGGATGAGCAGTTCTTC. Its protein is CASSQEGLKDEQFF.

The J gene is TRBJ1-5, the V gene TRBV5-8; a possible D gene is TRBD1 (5 bases). Germline V CDR1 and CDR2: SGHTS, YDEGEE. Trimming removed 2 bases at V and 4 bases at J, with 16 bases between. CDR3 length equals 16 residues. In DNA, the CDR3 is TGTGCCAGCAGCTTTTTCGGGACTCGGCTAAATCAGCCCCAGCATTTT. As protein: CASSFFGTRLNQPQHF.

V usage is TRBV19 and J usage is TRBJ2-6; 9 nucleotides line up with TRBD1. The length of the CDR3 is 17 residues. The junction had 6 bases not matched to a gene; V was cut back by 6 bases and J by 0 bases. The germline V gene has CDR1 LNHDA and CDR2 SQIVND (reference sequence). The CDR3 coding sequence is TGTGCCAGTAGCGACCGGGACAGGGTCTCTGGGGCCAACGTCCTGACTTTC. Its translation is CASSDRDRVSGANVLTF.

J is TRBJ1-1 and V is TRBV5-4; possibly TRBD1 for D (5 bases). V lost 5 bases and J 8 bases, leaving 13 bases between the germline ends. Germline lookup yields CDR1 SGHNT and CDR2 YYREEE (reference sequence). The CDR3 runs to 12 residues. CDR3 region: CASRSGGREAFF. In DNA, the CDR3 is TGTGCCAGCAGGTCCGGGGGACGAGAAGCTTTCTTT.

In nucleotides, the CDR3 is TGTGCCAGCAGCCCAGCGGCCTACGAGCAGTACTTC. It codes for CASSPAAYEQYF. The gene calls are TRBV11-2 and TRBJ2-7, with D possibly matching TRBD2 (5 bases). The CDR3 contains 12 residues. V lost 5 bases and J 2 bases, leaving 7 bases between the germline ends. In germline, CDR1 is SGHAT, CDR2 FQNNGV. Full variable domain (outside the CDR3, taken from reference TRBV11-2 and TRBJ2-7): EAGVAQSPRYKIIEKRQSVAFWCNPISGHATLYWYQQILGQGPKLLIQFQNNGVVDDSQLPKDRFSAERLKGVDSTLKIQPAKLEDSAVYLCASSPAAYEQYFGPGTRLTVT.

This chain uses TRBV28 with TRBJ2-3; TRBD2 agrees at 10 bases. There are 17 residues in the CDR3. Trimming removed 4 bases from V and 6 bases from J; junction bases left unmatched: 13. CDR1 MDHEN and CDR2 SYDVKM come from the germline V gene. The CDR3 is CASSSGRLAGVVDTQYF. Written as DNA, the CDR3 is TGTGCCAGCAGTTCCGGGAGGCTAGCGGGAGTAGTGGATACGCAGTATTTT.

This chain uses TRBV7-9 with TRBJ2-5; D is undetermined. Germline V CDR1 and CDR2: SEHNR, FQNEAQ (reference sequence). Trimming took off 2 bases at V and 5 bases at J, with 6 bases between the two ends. CDR3 length: 12 residues. The CDR3 region is CASSLTRETQYF. In nucleotides, the CDR3 is TGTGCCAGCAGCTTAACCCGGGAGACCCAGTACTTC.

This rearrangement joins TRBV27 to TRBJ2-7; D tentatively fits TRBD1 or TRBD2 (5 bases each). Trimming took off 6 bases at V and 4 bases at J, with 22 bases between the two ends. Germline V gives CDR1 MNHEY, CDR2 SMNVEV (reference sequence). The CDR3 length is 16 residues. CDR3 sequence (DNA): TGTGCCAGCAGCCAGAGGGGCGACACCCTTTGGTACGAGCAGTACTTC. It encodes CASSQRGDTLWYEQYF.

This clone was seen only a few times. The sample holds other DNA sequences that translate to the same CDR3. V usage is TRBV4-1 and J usage is TRBJ2-7; 7 nucleotides line up with TRBD2. Per germline, CDR1 MGHRA and CDR2 YSYEKL. The CDR3 has 15 amino acids. V lost 4 bases and J lost 5; bases outside the gene matches: 11. In DNA form, the CDR3 reads TGCGCCAGCAGCCTCGGCGGCGGGAGTTTCGACGAGCAGTACTTC. Amino acid sequence: CASSLGGGSFDEQYF.

This clone appeared once. The chain combines TRBV27 with TRBJ2-7, with 9 bases identical to TRBD2. Trimming cost V 6 bases and J 1 base; bases outside gene matches: 7. Germline CDR1 MNHEY, CDR2 SMNVEV (reference sequence). This CDR3 comprises 15 residues. This CDR3 is CASRPGSGGSYEQYF. CDR3 DNA sequence: TGTGCCAGCAGACCGGGTAGCGGGGGATCCTACGAGCAGTACTTC.

The J gene is TRBJ2-7, the V gene TRBV27; D gene unclear. CDR3 length equals 13 residues. Germline V gene data show CDR1 as MNHEY and CDR2 as SMNVEV (reference sequence). The V and J ends lost 2 bases and 7 bases respectively, with 12 bases between them. The CDR3 protein is CASSLNPRGEQYF. The CDR3 coding sequence is TGTGCCAGCAGTTTAAACCCAAGAGGAGAGCAGTACTTC.

The rearrangement uses TRBV5-4 and TRBJ2-1, with D perhaps TRBD1 or TRBD2 (5 bases each). This CDR3 is built from 13 residues. CDR1 SGHNT and CDR2 YYREEE come from the germline V gene (reference sequence). The ends were cut back, 0 bases at V and 9 bases at J, with 10 bases in the middle. The CDR3 bases are TGTGCCAGCAGCTTGGGAGGGGCGGGTGAGCAGTTCTTC. Protein: CASSLGGAGEQFF.

V is TRBV28 and J is TRBJ1-5, with D possibly matching TRBD1 (6 bases). This CDR3 region has 14 residues. Germline-derived CDR1 and CDR2 are MDHEN and SYDVKM. This CDR3 is CASGRGTGNQPQHF. CDR3 sequence (DNA): TGTGCGAGCGGCAGGGGAACGGGCAATCAGCCCCAGCATTTT.

The rearrangement joins TRBV27 to TRBJ2-7; 7 bases agree with TRBD1. From germline, CDR1 is MNHEY and CDR2 SMNVEV (reference sequence). The CDR3 length is 12 residues. V gave up 7 bases and J gave up 5 bases; unmatched junction bases: 5. Written as DNA, the CDR3 is TGTGCCAGCACCACTACAGGGGACGAGCAGTACTTC. Translated: CASTTTGDEQYF.

The chain couples TRBV2 to TRBJ2-3; no definite D call. Between the trimmed V and J ends, which lost 6 bases and 0 bases, there was a span of 10 bases. The CDR3 length is 14 residues. From germline, CDR1 is SNHLY and CDR2 FYNNEI. The CDR3 reads CASSPASSTDTQYF. DNA of the CDR3: TGTGCCAGCAGCCCTGCTAGTAGCACAGATACGCAGTATTTT. The full variable domain, rest sourced from reference TRBV2 and TRBJ2-3, is EPEVTQTPSHQVTQMGQEVILRCVPISNHLYFYWYRQILGQKVEFLVSFYNNEISEKSEIFDDQFSVERPDGSNFTLKIRSTKLEDSAMYFCASSPASSTDTQYFGPGTRLTVL.

CDR3 residues: CASSIGDNEQFF. The CDR3 nucleotides read TGTGCCAGTAGTATCGGTGACAATGAGCAGTTCTTC. The V and J genes are TRBV19 and TRBJ2-1; D remains unclear. In germline, CDR1 is LNHDA, CDR2 SQIVND (reference sequence). Trimming left V 3 bases short and J 5 bases short, with 5 bases between. The CDR3 loop spans 12 amino acids. Based on the CDR3 plus reference TRBV19 and TRBJ2-1, the full variable domain is DGGITQSPKYLFRKEGQNVTLSCEQNLNHDAMYWYRQDPGQGLRLIYYSQIVNDFQKGDIAEGYSVSREKKESFPLTVTSAQKNPTAFYLCASSIGDNEQFFGPGTRLTVL.

This chain uses TRBV2 with TRBJ2-5, with D possibly called TRBD1 or TRBD2 (5 bases each). The J call may be mistaken, given a closer DNA end match to TRBJ2-7. Germline CDR1 reads SNHLY; CDR2 reads FYNNEI. CDR3 length: 14 amino acids. CDR3 in DNA: TGTGCCAGCAGAGAGGGACGGATCTCCTACGAGCAGTACTTC. This gives the protein CASREGRISYEQYF.

This clone has just one count. V gene TRBV19 combines with J gene TRBJ2-4; no clear D gene. The V gene's germline CDR1 is LNHDA and CDR2 SQIVND (reference sequence). The CDR3 covers 16 residues. Deletions cut 3 bases from V and 6 bases from J, with 18 bases between. The CDR3 loop is CASSISSYLPGNIQYF. The DNA for the CDR3 is TGTGCCAGTAGTATCAGCTCATACCTCCCAGGAAACATTCAGTACTTC.

The chain couples TRBV30 to TRBJ1-2; D call uncertain. The CDR3 is 11 amino acids. CDR1 and CDR2 from the germline V gene are GTSNPN and SVGIG (reference sequence). Trimming pared 0 bases from V and 6 bases from J, leaving 5 bases between. The CDR3 spells CAWSVGNGYTF. DNA of the CDR3: TGTGCCTGGAGTGTAGGGAATGGCTACACCTTC.

V is TRBV5-6 and J is TRBJ2-5; TRBD2 aligns across 8 bases. Germline trimming cut 0 bases from V and 2 bases from J; bases unmatched to any gene: 12. The CDR3 is 18 residues long. Germline CDR1 is SGHDT and CDR2 is YYEEEE. The CDR3 DNA reads TGTGCCAGCAGCTTGGAGGTGTCTGCGGGAGGCGCTCAAGAGACCCAGTACTTC. It yields the protein CASSLEVSAGGAQETQYF.

The chain employs TRBV7-2 and TRBJ2-7; 9 positions match TRBD2. The CDR3 consists of 14 residues. V trimming: 5 bases; J trimming: 7 bases; junction bases outside the gene matches: 9. Germline V gene lookup returns CDR1 SGHTA and CDR2 FQGNSA. The CDR3 sequence: CASSPLSGGREQYF. In nucleotides, the CDR3 is TGTGCCAGCAGCCCACTTAGCGGGGGTCGGGAGCAGTACTTC.